Presented here are 11 T cell receptor beta chains from one specimen sequenced in a study of shared clonotypes between healthy human individuals. Libraries were prepared by immunoSEQ multiplex PCR; TCRdb keeps only in-frame clonotypes and omits some of them. The sample records around 690,000 clones, 90% being singletons. The sequenced material came from memory CD8+ T cells from PBMCs. Subset described: CD45RO+ cells pooled with CCR7-negative TemRA cells. The receptors come from a man aged 18-30 years in good health. Some clones in this sample may be carry-over from other donors' samples.

This clone has a single count. This chain connects TRBV4-3 to TRBJ1-1, with no clear D. The length of the CDR3 is 14 residues. Germline CDR1 and CDR2: LGHNA and YSLEER. V was cut by 2 bases and J by 6 bases, with 13 bases left in between. CDR3 sequence (DNA): TGCGCCAGCAGCCAATCGAGGAGGGCCCCTGAAGCTTTCTTT. Translation: CASSQSRRAPEAFF.

The V gene is TRBV4-3, the J gene TRBJ2-1; 16 bases line up with TRBD2. The CDR3 contains 15 residues. Germline V CDR1 and CDR2: LGHNA, YSLEER. Unmatched junction bases numbered 1, after V lost 4 bases and J lost 7 bases. As DNA, the CDR3 is TGCGCCAGCAGCCCGGGACTAGCGGGAGGGAATGAGCAGTTCTTC. It codes for CASSPGLAGGNEQFF.

The chain uses TRBV5-5 and TRBJ2-3; 8 nucleotides line up with TRBD2. Looked up from germline, CDR1 is SGHKS and CDR2 is YYEKEE (reference sequence). The CDR3 extends over 15 amino acids. Trimming at V came to 6 bases and at J to 2 bases, leaving 8 bases not matched to a gene. The CDR3 sequence: CASTPGGDLTDTQYF. The CDR3 bases are TGTGCCAGCACTCCCGGGGGGGACCTCACAGATACGCAGTATTTT.

Only one count was recorded for this clone. This rearrangement joins TRBV14 to TRBJ2-1; D is tentatively TRBD1 or TRBD2 (6 bases each). The V gene lost 4 bases and the J gene lost 5 bases, with 21 bases spanning the gap. Germline V CDR1 and CDR2: SGHDN, FVKESK. The CDR3 spans 17 residues. As DNA, the CDR3 is TGTGCCAGCAGCCCGCGGGGCCACCGGGACACAAACAATGAGCAGTTCTTC. Protein product: CASSPRGHRDTNNEQFF. The full variable domain, with the rest looked up from reference TRBV14 and TRBJ2-1, is EAGVTQFPSHSVIEKGQTVTLRCDPISGHDNLYWYRRVMGKEIKFLLHFVKESKQDESGMPNNRFLAERTGGTYSTLKVQPAELEDSGVYFCASSPRGHRDTNNEQFFGPGTRLTVL.

This chain connects TRBV27 to TRBJ2-7, with D possibly matching TRBD2 (5 bases). This CDR3 comprises 15 residues. With 5 bases removed from V and 2 bases from J, the gap between germline ends came to 16 bases. The germline V gene encodes CDR1 MNHEY and CDR2 SMNVEV (reference sequence). CDR3: CASSPIGSPTYEQYF. CDR3 bases: TGTGCCAGCAGTCCGATAGGGAGCCCGACCTACGAGCAGTACTTC.

The CDR3 DNA follows: TGTGCCAGTAGTATACTCGGCATGGCCGGTGGCTACACCTTC. This sequence encodes CASSILGMAGGYTF. The chain employs TRBV19 and TRBJ1-2; D gene ambiguous. The V end lost 2 bases, the J end lost 7 bases, and 14 bases lay between the germline ends. Germline-derived CDR1 and CDR2 are LNHDA and SQIVND (reference sequence). The CDR3 contains 14 residues. Full variable domain (remainder filled in from reference TRBV19 and TRBJ1-2): DGGITQSPKYLFRKEGQNVTLSCEQNLNHDAMYWYRQDPGQGLRLIYYSQIVNDFQKGDIAEGYSVSREKKESFPLTVTSAQKNPTAFYLCASSILGMAGGYTFGSGTRLTVV.

The chain is built from TRBV7-9 and TRBJ2-4; possible D gene TRBD1, 5 bases. The CDR3 extends over 15 amino acids. The germline V and J ends were trimmed by 5 bases and 0 bases, with 11 bases remaining between them. Germline loops: CDR1 SEHNR, CDR2 FQNEAQ (reference sequence). The CDR3 DNA reads as TGTGCCAGCAGCATAGACAGACTAGCCAAAAACATTCAGTACTTC. Translation: CASSIDRLAKNIQYF.

This chain links TRBV7-2 with TRBJ2-3; no definite D call. This CDR3 region has 14 residues. The ends were cut back, 4 bases at V and 6 bases at J, with 14 bases in the middle. Germline-derived CDR1 and CDR2 are SGHTA and FQGNSA. CDR3 protein: CASSSRTETDTQYF. DNA for the CDR3: TGTGCCAGCAGCTCCAGGACCGAGACGGATACGCAGTATTTT.

The chain has TRBV27 and TRBJ1-5; TRBD1 aligns across 8 bases. Unmatched junction bases numbered 9, after V lost 5 bases and J lost 3 bases. Germline-derived CDR1 and CDR2 are MNHEY and SMNVEV (reference sequence). This CDR3 region has 16 residues. CDR3 loop: CASSPSTGDANQPQHF. In nucleotides, the CDR3 is TGTGCCAGCAGTCCGTCGACAGGGGATGCCAATCAGCCCCAGCATTTT.

The chain recombines TRBV30 with TRBJ1-1; no reliable D call. V lost 2 bases, J lost 1 base, and 23 bases lay in between. The CDR3 length is 18 residues. Germline V gene sequence: CDR1 GTSNPN, CDR2 SVGIG (reference sequence). The DNA for the CDR3 is TGTGCCTGGAGTCTCCTCCGAGTAGCCTACCCTAAGAACACTGAAGCTTTCTTT. Its protein product is CAWSLLRVAYPKNTEAFF. Full variable domain (outside the CDR3, taken from reference TRBV30 and TRBJ1-1): SQTIHQWPATLVQPVGSPLSLECTVEGTSNPNLYWYRQAAGRGLQLLFYSVGIGQISSEVPQNLSASRPQDRQFILSSKKLLLSDSGFYLCAWSLLRVAYPKNTEAFFGQGTRLTVV.

The J gene is TRBJ2-7, the V gene TRBV9; 11 positions match TRBD1. After removal of 4 bases from V and 7 bases from J, the junction contained 13 bases not matched to a gene. The germline V gene has CDR1 SGDLS and CDR2 YYNGEE. The length of the CDR3 is 16 residues. The CDR3 here is CASSPDWGQGVGEQYF. DNA for the CDR3: TGTGCCAGCAGCCCCGACTGGGGACAGGGGGTCGGGGAGCAGTACTTC. Full variable domain (remainder filled in from reference TRBV9 and TRBJ2-7): DSGVTQTPKHLITATGQRVTLRCSPRSGDLSVYWYQQSLDQGLQFLIQYYNGEERAKGNILERFSAQQFPDLHSELNLSSLELGDSALYFCASSPDWGQGVGEQYFGPGTRLTVT.